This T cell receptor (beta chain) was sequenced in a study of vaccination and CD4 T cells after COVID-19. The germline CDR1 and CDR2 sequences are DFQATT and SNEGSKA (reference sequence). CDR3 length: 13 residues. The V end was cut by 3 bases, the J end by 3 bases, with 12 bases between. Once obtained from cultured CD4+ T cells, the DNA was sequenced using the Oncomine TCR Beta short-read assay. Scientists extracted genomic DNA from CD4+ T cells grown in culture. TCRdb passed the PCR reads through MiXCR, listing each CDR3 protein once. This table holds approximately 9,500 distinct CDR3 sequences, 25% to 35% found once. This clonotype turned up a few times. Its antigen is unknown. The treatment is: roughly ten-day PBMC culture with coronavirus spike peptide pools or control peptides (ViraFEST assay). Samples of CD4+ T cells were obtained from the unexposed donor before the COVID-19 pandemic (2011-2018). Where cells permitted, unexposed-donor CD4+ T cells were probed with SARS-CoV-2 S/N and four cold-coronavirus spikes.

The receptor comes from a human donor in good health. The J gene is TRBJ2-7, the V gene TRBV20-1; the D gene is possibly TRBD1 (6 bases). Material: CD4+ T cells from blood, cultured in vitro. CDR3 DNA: TGCAGTGCTAGCCCGGGACACCTCTACGAGCAGTACTTC. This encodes CSASPGHLYEQYF.